This entry features one T cell receptor (beta chain) sequence. The antigen remains unidentified. A read error is possible here, since a much larger clone lies one base away. This CDR3 region has 14 residues. Trimming shortened V by 5 bases and J by 2 bases, and 7 bases separated the two germline ends. Germline CDR1 and CDR2: MNHEY and SVGAGI. The data belong to a study of Graves' ophthalmopathy and Graves' hyperthyroidism. About the research overall: No ophthalmopathy within 18 months of follow-up signified stable hyperthyroidism.

Study observations and caveats: The 13-signature model separated ophthalmopathy from stable hyperthyroidism at 85% to 90% sensitivity and nearly 83% specificity. Sensitivity of about 70% and specificity of around 72% were achieved by the model that predicted ophthalmopathy progression.

Amplified TCR beta CDR3 regions were obtained using RNA transcripts as template. HTBI primers served in a first-round RT-PCR, which a second-round multiplex PCR followed. TCRdb re-analysed the multiplex PCR reads in MiXCR, keeping a single row per CDR3 protein. The data contain about 1.1 million distinct CDR3 sequences, about two fifths of them singletons. The sequence was obtained from an adult man with Graves' hyperthyroidism. Material for sequencing was peripheral blood or thyroid tissue (not recorded which). This chain connects TRBV6-5 to TRBJ2-6; D gene ambiguous. CDR3 sequence: CASSKGPGANVLTF. CDR3 in DNA: TGTGCCAGCAGTAAGGGCCCTGGGGCCAACGTCCTGACTTTC.